The 26 T cell receptor beta chains below all came from one sample that was sequenced in a study of Ad26.COV2.S vaccination and SARS-CoV-2 variants. Measured with immunoSEQ multiplex PCR; TCRdb has only the in-frame clones, and not every one. This table holds 400,000 to 450,000 clones, roughly 90% found once. Treatment indicated: about 20 received Ad26.COV2.S at low or high dose, single or two shots; about 5 received placebo; per-sample allocation not given. Collection of the samples took place on day 63 after the first injection of vaccine or placebo. Sample: peripheral blood, taken in a trial of Ad26.COV2.S vaccine versus placebo. The receptors were sampled from a person aged 18-60 years who received the Ad26.COV2.S COVID-19 vaccine or a placebo.

The genes are TRBV19 and TRBJ2-7; 7 bases are shared with TRBD1. The V gene end was trimmed by 1 base and the J gene end by 5 bases; junction bases not matched to a gene: 8. This CDR3 is 15 amino acids long. Germline V gives CDR1 LNHDA, CDR2 SQIVND (reference sequence). The DNA for the CDR3 is TGTGCCAGTAGTATAGTTGTCAGGGGGATACACGAGCAGTACTTC. The encoded protein is CASSIVVRGIHEQYF. Full variable domain (remainder filled in from reference TRBV19 and TRBJ2-7): DGGITQSPKYLFRKEGQNVTLSCEQNLNHDAMYWYRQDPGQGLRLIYYSQIVNDFQKGDIAEGYSVSREKKESFPLTVTSAQKNPTAFYLCASSIVVRGIHEQYFGPGTRLTVT.

DNA of the CDR3: TGTGCCAGCAGCCATGGGGGAGGGGCAGATACGCAGTATTTT. It translates to CASSHGGGADTQYF. V usage is TRBV3-1 (or the pseudogene TRBV3-2) and J usage is TRBJ2-3; 7 nucleotides line up with TRBD2. The junction had 4 bases not matched to a gene; V was cut back by 3 bases and J by 4 bases. From germline, CDR1 is LGHDT and CDR2 YNNKEL (reference sequence). The CDR3 is 14 amino acids.

This clone showed up just a few times. This chain links TRBV3-1 (or the pseudogene TRBV3-2) with TRBJ2-7, with TRBD1 identical over 7 bases. The germline CDR1 and CDR2 sequences are LGHDT and YNNKEL (reference sequence). This CDR3 has 14 residues. V shed 3 bases, J shed 0 bases, and the junction held 2 bases outside the gene matches. The CDR3 nucleotides are TGTGCCAGCAGCCAGGGGACAGCCTCCTACGAGCAGTACTTC. Its translation is CASSQGTASYEQYF.

This rearrangement joins TRBV2 to TRBJ1-5; TRBD1 is a possible D gene (6 bases). V lost 9 bases and J lost 7, with 16 bases in between. CDR1 is SNHLY and CDR2 is FYNNEI in the germline V gene. The CDR3 has 13 residues. The CDR3 is CASSQGLWQPQHF. CDR3 DNA sequence: TGTGCCAGTTCTCAGGGGTTATGGCAGCCCCAGCATTTT.

In DNA, the CDR3 is TGTGCCACCGAGGATGAGACATTACACAATGAGCAGTTCTTC. This sequence encodes CATEDETLHNEQFF. The chain employs TRBV10-3 and TRBJ2-1; D is unclear. V lost 10 bases and J 5 bases, leaving 18 bases between the germline ends. The germline gives CDR1 ENHRY, CDR2 SYGVKD. CDR3 length: 14 residues.

V usage is TRBV20-1 and J usage is TRBJ2-5; D remains unclear. The CDR3 sequence is 11 residues long. From germline, CDR1 is DFQATT and CDR2 SNEGSKA (reference sequence). The V gene lost 6 bases and the J gene lost 5 bases, with 10 bases spanning the gap. Written as DNA, the CDR3 is TGCAGTGCCCATTATTGGGAGACCCAGTACTTC. Protein sequence: CSAHYWETQYF.

The V gene is TRBV2, the J gene TRBJ2-2, with 7 bases that match TRBD2. CDR3 size: 15 residues. Germline CDR1 and CDR2: SNHLY and FYNNEI. Trimming removed 7 bases from V and 0 bases from J; junction bases left unmatched: 5. The CDR3 here is CASKWEGANTGELFF. CDR3 nucleotides: TGTGCCAGCAAATGGGAGGGCGCGAACACCGGGGAGCTGTTTTTT.

The V gene is TRBV25-1, the J gene TRBJ1-2; no reliable D call. CDR1 and CDR2 from the germline V gene are MGHDK and SYGVNS. Trimming pared 3 bases from V and 5 bases from J, leaving 7 bases between. The CDR3 runs to 12 residues. In DNA, the CDR3 is TGTGCCAGCAGTGACCTCATGTATGGCTACACCTTC. Amino acid sequence: CASSDLMYGYTF.

The chain couples TRBV30 to TRBJ1-4; 7 bases are a match to TRBD1. V dropped 7 bases and J dropped 1; count of bases not matched to a gene: 6. Germline CDR1 reads GTSNPN; CDR2 reads SVGIG (reference sequence). There are 14 residues in the CDR3. The CDR3 sequence: CASNRQGTNEKLFF. The CDR3 nucleotides are TGTGCCTCAAACCGACAGGGAACTAATGAAAAACTGTTTTTT. Full variable domain (remainder filled in from reference TRBV30 and TRBJ1-4): SQTIHQWPATLVQPVGSPLSLECTVEGTSNPNLYWYRQAAGRGLQLLFYSVGIGQISSEVPQNLSASRPQDRQFILSSKKLLLSDSGFYLCASNRQGTNEKLFFGSGTQLSVL.

The genes are TRBV18 and TRBJ1-1; D is uncertain. With 0 bases removed from V and 12 bases from J, the gap between germline ends came to 2 bases. The CDR3 extends over 9 amino acids. The germline V gene encodes CDR1 KGHSH and CDR2 LQKENI. The CDR3 here is CASSPPTFF. The CDR3 nucleotides read TGTGCCAGCTCACCACCGACTTTCTTT.

This clone was seen repeatedly, ten times or more. This rearrangement joins TRBV2 to TRBJ1-1; D is unresolved. Germline CDR1 SNHLY, CDR2 FYNNEI. V gave up 10 bases and J gave up 1 base, with 10 bases separating them. CDR3 length: 12 residues. The CDR3 DNA follows: TGTGCCACAAGACATTCGAACACTGAAGCTTTCTTT. Amino acid sequence: CATRHSNTEAFF.

The J gene is TRBJ2-2, the V gene TRBV21-1; TRBD1, the table's D call, was not compared with the DNA. TRBV21-1 is noted as a pseudogene. The CDR3 sequence is 20 residues long. The CDR3 spells CASSKEEGRQGGTNTGELFF. The CDR3 DNA reads TGTGCCAGCAGCAAAGAGGAAGGTCGACAGGGGGGGACGAACACCGGGGAGCTGTTTTTT.

The chain carries TRBV3-1 (or the pseudogene TRBV3-2) and TRBJ2-7; 10 bases are shared with TRBD2. The V and J ends lost 3 bases and 13 bases, in that order; junction bases with no gene match: 6. The CDR3 loop spans 12 amino acids. Germline CDR1 is LGHDT and CDR2 is YNNKEL (reference sequence). This chain's CDR3 is CASSHGSGGFYF. In nucleotides, the CDR3 is TGTGCCAGCAGCCACGGTAGCGGGGGGTTCTACTTC.

DNA for the CDR3: TGTGCCAGCAGAGTCCCAGGGGTAGGGCCGCCCCAGCATTTT. Its translation: CASRVPGVGPPQHF. The J gene is TRBJ1-5, the V gene TRBV6-5; a possible D gene is TRBD1 (6 bases). The CDR3 contains 14 residues. Trimming left V 6 bases short and J 9 bases short, with 18 bases between. CDR1 and CDR2 (germline): MNHEY, SVGAGI.

This chain connects TRBV5-6 to TRBJ1-5; 11 positions agree with TRBD1. The junction had 5 bases not matched to a gene; V was cut back by 4 bases and J by 5 bases. The CDR3 totals 15 residues. Germline V CDR1 and CDR2: SGHDT, YYEEEE. The CDR3 DNA reads as TGTGCCAGCAGCATTAGGGACAGGGGGTATCAGCCCCAGCATTTT. Protein product: CASSIRDRGYQPQHF.

The chain couples TRBV18 to TRBJ2-3; D is perhaps TRBD1 (6 bases). Trimming removed 5 bases at V and 1 base at J, with 13 bases between. In germline, CDR1 is KGHSH, CDR2 LQKENI. This CDR3 region has 15 residues. The CDR3 loop is CASSKQGLGTDTQYF. In DNA, the CDR3 is TGTGCCAGCTCAAAACAGGGATTGGGCACAGATACGCAGTATTTT.

V usage is TRBV19 and J usage is TRBJ2-2; TRBD1 might be the D (5 bases). The CDR3 is 15 amino acids. The germline V gene encodes CDR1 LNHDA and CDR2 SQIVND (reference sequence). The V gene lost 7 bases and the J gene lost 7 bases, with 19 bases spanning the gap. The DNA of the CDR3 is TGTGCCAGTATCGGTAGGGGTAGAGCCGGCGGGGAGCTGTTTTTT. Translating it yields CASIGRGRAGGELFF.

The chain uses TRBV18 and TRBJ1-1, with D perhaps TRBD1 (6 bases). CDR1 is KGHSH, CDR2 LQKENI, per germline. Trimming removed 5 bases at V and 4 bases at J, with 17 bases between. The CDR3 sequence is 15 residues long. The CDR3 sequence: CASSGQGKGTTEAFF. DNA of the CDR3: TGTGCCAGCTCAGGGCAGGGGAAGGGAACCACTGAAGCTTTCTTT.

The V gene is TRBV4-3, the J gene TRBJ1-2, with 12 positions matching TRBD1. The junction had 3 bases not matched to a gene; V was cut back by 4 bases and J by 6 bases. Germline values: CDR1 LGHNA, CDR2 YSLEER. CDR3 length: 14 amino acids. This chain's CDR3 is CASSRGTGGDGYTF. CDR3 bases: TGCGCCAGCAGCCGGGGGACAGGGGGCGATGGCTACACCTTC.

This chain joins TRBV28 and TRBJ1-6, with D tentatively TRBD1 (5 bases). Trimming shortened V by 8 bases and J by 7 bases, and 12 bases separated the two germline ends. This CDR3 is 13 amino acids long. Germline-derived CDR1 and CDR2 are MDHEN and SYDVKM. The CDR3 nucleotides read TGTGCCAGCCAGACAGACGGGAATTCACCCCTCCACTTT. Residues: CASQTDGNSPLHF.

The J gene is TRBJ2-6, the V gene TRBV12-3 or TRBV12-4; unclear D gene. The CDR3 sequence is 13 residues long. Trimming cost V 10 bases and J 0 bases, with 7 bases left between them. CDR3 sequence reads: CATRLSGANVLTF. As DNA, the CDR3 is TGTGCCACGAGACTCTCTGGGGCCAACGTCCTGACTTTC.

This clone was recorded only once. This chain joins TRBV4-1 and TRBJ2-1, with D hard to call. This CDR3 comprises 13 residues. The V and J ends lost 4 bases and 9 bases respectively, with 13 bases between them. Germline CDR1 reads MGHRA; CDR2 reads YSYEKL. The chain's CDR3 is CASSRAPFVEQFF. CDR3 DNA sequence: TGCGCCAGCAGCCGGGCCCCCTTTGTTGAGCAGTTCTTC.

This chain uses TRBV7-9 with TRBJ1-2; the D gene is possibly TRBD1 (6 bases). The V end lost 4 bases, the J end lost 1 base, and 10 bases lay between the germline ends. The CDR3 spans 14 residues. CDR1 and CDR2 (germline): SEHNR, FQNEAQ (reference sequence). The CDR3: CASSYGGGNYGYTF. CDR3 coding DNA: TGTGCCAGCAGCTATGGGGGCGGTAACTATGGCTACACCTTC.

The chain combines TRBV7-9 with TRBJ1-2; TRBD1 might be the D (6 bases). V shed 2 bases and J shed 8 bases, with 15 bases lying between them. CDR3 length: 14 residues. The V gene's germline CDR1 is SEHNR and CDR2 FQNEAQ (reference sequence). CDR3 protein: CASSLRGADWGYTF. The CDR3 DNA reads TGTGCCAGCAGCTTAAGGGGGGCAGATTGGGGCTACACCTTC.

V is TRBV14 and J is TRBJ1-6, with TRBD1 identical over 7 bases. CDR1 SGHDN and CDR2 FVKESK come from the germline V gene. CDR3 size: 16 residues. Unmatched junction bases numbered 10, after V lost 4 bases and J lost 7 bases. The CDR3 region is CASSPLNRGGNSPLHF. The CDR3 DNA is TGTGCCAGCAGCCCCCTCAACAGGGGCGGGAATTCACCCCTCCACTTT.

The V call is TRBV5-1, the J call TRBJ1-2; unclear D gene. V lost 5 bases, J lost 8 bases, and 19 bases lay in between. This CDR3 comprises 14 residues. Germline lookup yields CDR1 SGHRS and CDR2 YFSETQ. The CDR3: CASSPGVAGKGYTF. The CDR3 nucleotides read TGCGCCAGCAGTCCTGGGGTGGCCGGGAAAGGCTACACCTTC.